The 6 T cell receptor beta chains in this list originate from one sample, sequenced in a study of technical replicates of blood from a few donors. Sequencing used immunoSEQ multiplex PCR; TCRdb keeps in-frame clones, though not all of them. This sample has roughly 81,000 clones; approximately 86% occur once, and the top ten carry 4.8%. Sequences were obtained from PBMCs. The source is a human donor in good health. Some clones in this sample may be carry-over from other donors' samples.

J is TRBJ2-1 and V is TRBV9, with D perhaps matching TRBD2 (6 bases). Germline CDR1 and CDR2: SGDLS and YYNGEE. V was cut by 6 bases and J by 6 bases, with 16 bases left in between. This CDR3 region has 14 residues. The CDR3 DNA reads TGTGCCAGCACCACGGAGGGGCGTAGCAATGAGCAGTTCTTC. Encoded protein: CASTTEGRSNEQFF.

The rearrangement joins TRBV7-2 to TRBJ1-6; D may be TRBD1 (6 bases). The germline V and J ends were trimmed by 6 bases and 2 bases, with 8 bases remaining between them. This CDR3 has 14 residues. Germline V gene lookup returns CDR1 SGHTA and CDR2 FQGNSA. The CDR3 DNA follows: TGTGCCAGCAGTACAGGGCCCTATAATTCACCCCTCCACTTT. Translated, it gives CASSTGPYNSPLHF.

The chain combines TRBV9 with TRBJ2-5; TRBD2 matches 11 bases. V shed 0 bases and J 4 bases; nucleotides not matched to a gene: 5. Germline V CDR1 and CDR2: SGDLS, YYNGEE. This CDR3 is built from 16 residues. CDR3 nucleotide sequence: TGTGCCAGCAGCGTAGGTGGGCTAGCGGGGGGAGAGACCCAGTACTTC. As protein: CASSVGGLAGGETQYF.

The CDR3 is CASSFQGYEQYF. The CDR3 region has the DNA TGCGCCAGCAGCTTCCAGGGCTACGAGCAGTACTTC. The V gene is TRBV4-1, the J gene TRBJ2-7; D is perhaps TRBD1 (5 bases). CDR3 length: 12 amino acids. Trimming took 5 bases from V and 3 from J, leaving 8 bases between them. From germline, CDR1 is MGHRA and CDR2 YSYEKL.

This chain links TRBV5-4 with TRBJ1-3; perhaps TRBD1 as D (5 bases). The germline CDR1 and CDR2 sequences are SGHNT and YYREEE (reference sequence). Trimming removed 2 bases at V and 1 base at J, with 10 bases between. CDR3 length equals 15 residues. DNA for the CDR3: TGTGCCAGCAGCTTTCCAGGGCTTTCTGGAAACACCATATATTTT. Protein: CASSFPGLSGNTIYF.

The chain's CDR3 is CASSQDTGSGANVLTF. For the CDR3, the DNA is TGCGCCAGCAGCCAAGATACAGGCTCTGGGGCCAACGTCCTGACTTTC. V is TRBV4-3 and J is TRBJ2-6, with D possibly matching TRBD1 (5 bases). Germline-derived CDR1 and CDR2 are LGHNA and YSLEER. V lost 0 bases and J 0 bases, leaving 6 bases between the germline ends. The CDR3 runs to 16 residues.